This TCR beta chain comes out of a study of blood T cell repertoires in COVID-19. This clone is a singleton in its sample. The method was immunoSEQ multiplex PCR; TCRdb's version includes in-frame clones alone and lacks a portion of them. The sample has approximately 120,000 clones, about four fifths seen once. In germline, CDR1 is SGHNT, CDR2 YENEEA. The CDR3 has 16 amino acids. Trimming removed 1 base at V and 2 bases at J, with 12 bases between. The sequenced material came from peripheral blood. The sequence was collected from a man aged 60 to 69 with acute or convalescent COVID-19. V is TRBV11-3 and J is TRBJ2-1; no clear D gene. The CDR3 DNA follows: TGTGCCAGCAGCTTAGGGGCCCCCGGCCCCTACAATGAGCAGTTCTTC. This translates into CASSLGAPGPYNEQFF.